A selection of T cell receptor beta chains follows, all from one sample in a study of CD8 T cells in ankylosing spondylitis. From the 5' RACE reads, TCRdb called clonotypes with MiXCR, one entry per CDR3 protein. The sample carries roughly 300,000 distinct CDR3 sequences, 8% recorded once. The material sequenced was blood, either unsorted or a sorted T cell fraction (not recorded which). These receptors all stem from a male donor with ankylosing spondylitis. CDR3s include the opening cysteine and the closing phenylalanine or tryptophan. The D gene is left open where the match is weak. The size of a clone is reported for some rows only, either as once, few or many, or as a class for expanded clones.

cdr3_aa cdr3_nt v_call d_call j_call clone_size
CASTPPSGYEQYF TGTGCCAGCACCCCCCCCTCGGGGTACGAGCAGTACTTC TRBV7-9 - TRBJ2-7 few
CSARFQGPTGELFF TGCAGTGCTAGATTTCAGGGTCCCACCGGGGAGCTGTTTTTT TRBV20-1 - TRBJ2-2 few
CASIDGASGEQYF TGTGCCAGCATCGATGGGGCGTCGGGCGAGCAGTACTTC TRBV7-9 - TRBJ2-7 -
CAISETPGLGFF TGTGCCATCAGTGAGACACCGGGACTGGGGTTCTTC TRBV10-3 - TRBJ2-1 -
CASSLGGTQANIQYF TGTGCCAGCAGCTTAGGTGGGACACAAGCAAACATTCAGTACTTC TRBV7-2 - TRBJ2-4 many
CSAKTGVGTEAFF TGCAGCGCGAAAACAGGGGTAGGAACTGAAGCTTTCTTT TRBV29-1 TRBD1 TRBJ1-1 -
CASSLAEGFDEQFF TGTGCCAGCAGCTTAGCGGAGGGTTTTGATGAGCAGTTCTTC TRBV7-9 - TRBJ2-1 few
CASSFYRESEQYF TGTGCCAGCAGTTTTTACAGGGAGTCCGAGCAGTACTTC TRBV27 - TRBJ2-7 -
CASSEALGGAGQPQHF TGTGCCAGCAGTGAAGCGCTAGGGGGGGCAGGTCAGCCCCAGCATTTT TRBV2 - TRBJ1-5 -
CRALAQQETQYF TGCAGGGCCTTGGCCCAACAAGAGACCCAGTACTTC TRBV20-1 - TRBJ2-5 few
CATSGSREQYF TGTGCCACCTCCGGCAGTCGCGAGCAGTACTTC TRBV28 - TRBJ2-7 -
CASNARDRKGYTF TGTGCCAGCAACGCGCGGGACAGAAAAGGCTACACCTTC TRBV6-6 TRBD1 TRBJ1-2 few
CASSGRSGPSGELFF TGTGCCAGCAGTGGGCGGTCAGGGCCCTCCGGGGAGCTGTTTTTT TRBV2 - TRBJ2-2 few
CASKRGRNTEAFF TGTGCCAGCAAGAGGGGTCGGAACACTGAAGCTTTCTTT TRBV7-2 - TRBJ1-1 many
CASRRQSTSPLHF TGTGCCAGCAGACGACAGAGTACTTCACCCCTCCACTTT TRBV3-1 - TRBJ1-6 -
CASGTGMSNQPQHF TGTGCTAGTGGGACAGGGATGAGCAATCAGCCCCAGCATTTT TRBV12-5 TRBD1 TRBJ1-5 many
CSAERDRQSSYNEQFF TGCAGCGCCGAGCGGGACCGGCAAAGCTCCTACAATGAGCAGTTCTTC TRBV29-1 TRBD2 TRBJ2-1 many
CASSLYRGRSPLHF TGTGCCAGCAGTTTATACAGGGGGCGTTCACCCCTCCACTTT TRBV27 TRBD1 TRBJ1-6 many
CASSRGQPWGTDTQYF TGTGCCAGCAGCAGAGGACAGCCTTGGGGCACAGATACGCAGTATTTT TRBV5-4 - TRBJ2-3 few
CASSLGHQTGVNQPQHF TGCGCCAGCAGCTTGGGACACCAAACAGGGGTCAATCAGCCCCAGCATTTT TRBV5-1 TRBD1 TRBJ1-5 many
CAISGTFPGELFF TGTGCCATCTCGGGGACCTTCCCCGGGGAGCTGTTTTTT TRBV10-3 - TRBJ2-2 few
CATSRVVRVGGSIAKNIQYF TGTGCCACCAGCAGAGTAGTGCGGGTCGGTGGTTCTATAGCCAAAAACATTCAGTACTTC TRBV15 - TRBJ2-4 few
CASSFMGGEETQYF TGTGCCAGCAGTTTCATGGGGGGCGAAGAGACCCAGTACTTC TRBV12-3/TRBV12-4 - TRBJ2-5 many
CASSEPDRVTEAFF TGTGCCAGCAGTGAACCGGACAGGGTGACTGAAGCTTTCTTT TRBV6-1 TRBD1 TRBJ1-1 few
CASRKLLASSYNEQFF TGTGCCAGCAGGAAACTTCTGGCGAGCTCCTACAATGAGCAGTTCTTC TRBV27 - TRBJ2-1 few
CASSPGEGTGQQFF TGTGCCAGCAGTCCCGGGGAGGGCACCGGTCAGCAGTTCTTC TRBV28 TRBD2 TRBJ2-1 -
CSARSTGGTHSPLHF TGCAGTGCGAGAAGCACAGGGGGCACCCATTCACCCCTCCACTTT TRBV20-1 TRBD1 TRBJ1-6 many
CSVVELANSYNEQFF TGCAGCGTTGTGGAGCTAGCCAACTCCTACAATGAGCAGTTCTTC TRBV29-1 - TRBJ2-1 many
CASSLGGGPGETQYF TGCGCCAGCAGCTTGGGGGGAGGACCCGGAGAGACCCAGTACTTC TRBV5-1 - TRBJ2-5 -
CSASIPSSYEQYF TGCAGTGCTAGTATTCCTAGCTCCTACGAGCAGTACTTC TRBV20-1 - TRBJ2-7 -
CASSLETGSPLHF TGTGCCAGCAGCCTCGAAACAGGTTCACCCCTCCACTTT TRBV9 - TRBJ1-6 many
CASSLRTSGFADTQYF TGCGCCAGCAGCTTGCGGACTAGCGGGTTCGCAGATACGCAGTATTTT TRBV5-1 TRBD2 TRBJ2-3 few
CSARDYHTGSSQETQYF TGCAGTGCTAGGGACTACCATACAGGGAGCTCCCAAGAGACCCAGTACTTC TRBV20-1 - TRBJ2-5 few
CASSPRSFSGLGWETQYF TGTGCCAGCAGCCCAAGAAGTTTTTCGGGACTAGGATGGGAGACCCAGTACTTC TRBV14 TRBD2 TRBJ2-5 few
CASSSLLGTSDGELFF TGTGCCAGCAGCTCCCTGCTTGGAACGAGTGACGGGGAGCTGTTTTTT TRBV6-1 - TRBJ2-2 many
CASSTTSGRADTQYF TGTGCCAGCAGCACGACTAGCGGGAGAGCAGATACGCAGTATTTT TRBV7-2 TRBD2 TRBJ2-3 -
CASSHPGGASTDTQYF TGTGCCAGTAGTCACCCGGGAGGGGCTAGCACAGATACGCAGTATTTT TRBV19 TRBD2 TRBJ2-3 -
CASTSEILAGTDTQYF TGCGCCAGCACCTCGGAAATCCTAGCGGGCACAGATACGCAGTATTTT TRBV5-1 TRBD2 TRBJ2-3 many
CASSHTSFDYNEQFF TGTGCCAGCAGCCACACTAGCTTCGACTACAATGAGCAGTTCTTC TRBV11-2 - TRBJ2-1 few
CATRRGDRGYNEQFF TGTGCCACCAGGAGGGGGGACAGGGGGTACAATGAGCAGTTCTTC TRBV24-1 TRBD1 TRBJ2-1 few
CASSIAGTRFYNEQFF TGTGCCAGCAGCATCGCCGGGACTAGATTCTACAATGAGCAGTTCTTC TRBV7-9 TRBD2 TRBJ2-1 few
CAGQKGTYNEQFF TGTGCCGGACAGAAGGGGACCTACAATGAGCAGTTCTTC TRBV28 - TRBJ2-1 few